This T cell receptor beta chain originates from a study of coeliac disease. The overall study: Without high-resolution HLA typing, biased TRBV7-2 usage was queried.

As regards this clone: Its specificity is not known.

CDR3 length: 14 amino acids. Germline V gene sequence: CDR1 LNHDA, CDR2 SQIVND (reference sequence). V lost 5 bases to trimming and J lost 9 bases; unmatched junction nucleotides: 13. Regarding the study as a whole: According to the authors, this method cannot detect gliadin-specific T cells in an unbiased way. In active celiac disease, intraepithelial and lamina propria TRB and TRG repertoires were less clonal than controls.

Sequencing used one aliquot of 500,000 cells per fraction. Here immunoSEQ multiplex PCR was the method, and the copy in TCRdb shows in-frame clones only, minus some. The sample yields around 990 clones, 50% to 60% seen once. The TCR originated in a woman in her twenties or thirties without celiac disease. The V and J genes are TRBV19 and TRBJ2-7; 7 bases map to TRBD1. The specimen sequenced was intraepithelial lymphocytes from the gut. CDR3 amino acids: CASSSRTRQGWQYF. DNA of the CDR3: TGTGCCAGTAGTTCCCGAACCCGACAGGGATGGCAGTACTTC.